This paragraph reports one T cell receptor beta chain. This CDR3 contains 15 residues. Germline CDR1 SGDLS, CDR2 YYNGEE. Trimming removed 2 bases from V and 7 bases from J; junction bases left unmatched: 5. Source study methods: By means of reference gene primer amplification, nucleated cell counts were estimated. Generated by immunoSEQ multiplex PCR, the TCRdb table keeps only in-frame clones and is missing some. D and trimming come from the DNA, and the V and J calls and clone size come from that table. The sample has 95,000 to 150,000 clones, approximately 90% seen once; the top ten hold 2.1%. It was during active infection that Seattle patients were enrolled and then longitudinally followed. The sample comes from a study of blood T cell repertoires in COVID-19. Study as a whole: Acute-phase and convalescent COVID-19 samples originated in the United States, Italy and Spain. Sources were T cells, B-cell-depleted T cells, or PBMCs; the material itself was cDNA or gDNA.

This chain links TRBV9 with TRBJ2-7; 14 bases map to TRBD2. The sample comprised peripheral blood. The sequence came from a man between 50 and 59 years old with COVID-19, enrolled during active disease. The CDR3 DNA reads TGTGCCAGCAGCGTTTCGACTAGCGGGAGGGAAGAGCAGTACTTC. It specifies CASSVSTSGREEQYF.